One sample yielded the 9 T cell receptor beta chains listed below, sequenced in a study of T cell clonality in common variable immunodeficiency. The study's findings and limits: Reportedly, TCR beta sequences from common variable immunodeficiency showed fewer deletions and N-nucleotide insertions.

Assay used: immunoSEQ multiplex PCR; TCRdb lists only in-frame clones, some missing. The sample shows about 23,000 clones, none of them appearing just once. Their specific antigens are unknown. The material sequenced was peripheral blood mononuclear cells. These receptor sequences come from a human donor with common variable immunodeficiency.

In its sample, this clone was seen many times. From the germline J gene comes the end of the CDR3, since the read stops 3 residues before it. This chain links TRBV11-2 with TRBJ1-1; 9 bases map to TRBD1. CDR1 and CDR2 from the germline V gene are SGHAT and FQNNGV. CDR3 size: 14 residues. V was clipped by 6 bases and J by 5 bases; unmatched bases: 7. The CDR3 is CASRYRGLRTEAFF. The DNA read from the CDR3 is TGTGCCAGCAGATACAGGGGGCTGAGGACTGAA.

Details on this clone: The sequence runs out 3 residues before the end of the CDR3; the remainder is reconstructed from the germline J gene. The same CDR3 arises from other DNA sequences in this sample as well. J is TRBJ2-2 and V is TRBV19; TRBD2 matches 11 bases. V gave up 2 bases and J gave up 0 bases; unmatched junction bases: 2. The CDR3 consists of 17 residues. CDR1 and CDR2 (germline): LNHDA, SQIVND (reference sequence). The CDR3 reads CASSISSGGANTGELFF. The covered CDR3 bases are TGTGCCAGTAGTATAAGTAGCGGGGGGGCGAACACCGGGGAG.

The table lists this clone with many counts. The CDR3 end lies 3 residues beyond the end of the read and is filled in from the germline J gene. The V gene is TRBV10-3, the J gene TRBJ1-2; 7 nucleotides line up with TRBD1. Trimming at V came to 6 bases and at J to 4 bases, leaving 8 bases not matched to a gene. The CDR3 is 14 residues long. Germline CDR1 ENHRY, CDR2 SYGVKD. The CDR3 is CAIRTDREVYGYTF. The sequenced CDR3 bases are TGTGCCATCAGAACCGACAGGGAGGTCTATGGC.

As for this clone: The read falls 3 residues short of the CDR3 end, and the missing part is taken from the germline J gene. The rearrangement links TRBV2 to TRBJ1-2; unclear D gene. This CDR3 is 13 amino acids long. The V gene's germline CDR1 is SNHLY and CDR2 FYNNEI. The CDR3 spells CASGEERIGGYTF. The covered CDR3 bases are TGTGCCAGTGGAGAGGAGCGTATTGGGGGC.

This clone came up a few times. Read coverage stops 3 residues before the CDR3 terminus; the germline J gene supplies the remainder. This chain links TRBV11-2 with TRBJ2-7; D gene uncertain. Germline V gene data show CDR1 as SGHAT and CDR2 as FQNNGV. Trimming stripped 2 bases from V and 1 base from J, with 9 bases between. The CDR3 is 14 residues long. The sequenced part of the CDR3 DNA is TGTGCCAGCAGCTTACAAATAGAGTCCTACGAG. It translates to CASSLQIESYE. The CDR3 in full is CASSLQIESYEQYF.

This clone was recorded many times. The read falls 3 residues short of the CDR3 end, and the missing part is taken from the germline J gene. The V call is TRBV11-3, the J call TRBJ2-5; D uncertain. CDR3 length: 11 amino acids. CDR1 and CDR2 from the germline V gene are SGHNT and YENEEA. Partial CDR3 DNA: TGTGCCAGCAGCTTATTCCTCACC. Its protein is CASSLFLT. The entire CDR3 sequence reads CASSLFLTQYF.

The table lists this clone with a few counts. With the read ending 3 residues before the CDR3 end, the germline J gene is used to fill in that end. The chain recombines TRBV20-1 with TRBJ2-5; 12 nucleotides align to TRBD2. The CDR3 covers 18 residues. J was trimmed by 0 bases and V by 3 bases; bases with no gene match: 11. The V gene's germline CDR1 is DFQATT and CDR2 SNEGSKA (reference sequence). CDR3 DNA (partial): TGCAGTGCTAGCCGGATGACTAGCGGGGGCCCGTACCAAGAGACC. Protein: CSASRMTSGGPYQET. The whole CDR3 protein reads CSASRMTSGGPYQETQYF.

Ten or more counts support this clone. The read comes to an end 3 residues before the CDR3 does, leaving the germline J gene to fill in the end. The V call is TRBV30, the J call TRBJ2-5; no definite D call. Germline V gene sequence: CDR1 GTSNPN, CDR2 SVGIG (reference sequence). This CDR3 has 13 amino acids. Trimming shortened V by 0 bases and J by 0 bases, and 5 bases separated the two germline ends. The CDR3 DNA, read in part, is TGTGCCTGGAGTGTACTGGACCAAGAGACC. It codes for CAWSVLDQET. The whole CDR3 region reads CAWSVLDQETQYF.

This clone was seen many times. The CDR3 sequence: CAISDAGTSRTDTQYF. CDR3 bases read: TGTGCCATCAGTGATGCAGGGACTAGCAGAACAGATACG. The V gene is TRBV10-3, the J gene TRBJ2-3; 9 nucleotides line up with TRBD2. The CDR3 end falls 3 residues outside the read, so it is completed with the germline J gene. The CDR3 has 16 residues. Germline CDR1 reads ENHRY; CDR2 reads SYGVKD. V lost 3 bases, J lost 3 bases, and 7 bases stayed unmatched.